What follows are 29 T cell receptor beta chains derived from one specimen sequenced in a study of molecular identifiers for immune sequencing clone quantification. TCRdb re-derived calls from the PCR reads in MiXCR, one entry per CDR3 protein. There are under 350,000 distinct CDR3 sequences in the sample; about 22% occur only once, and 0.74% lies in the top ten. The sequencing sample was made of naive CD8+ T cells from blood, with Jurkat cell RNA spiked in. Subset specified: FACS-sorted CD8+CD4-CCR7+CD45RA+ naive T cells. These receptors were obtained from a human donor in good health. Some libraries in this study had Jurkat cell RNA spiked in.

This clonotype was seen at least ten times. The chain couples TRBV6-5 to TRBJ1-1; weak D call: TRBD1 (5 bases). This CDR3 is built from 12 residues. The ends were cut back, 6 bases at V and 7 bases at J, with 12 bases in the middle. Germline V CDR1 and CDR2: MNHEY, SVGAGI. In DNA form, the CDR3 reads TGTGCCAGCAGCCTTGGGGGTGATGAAGCTTTCTTT. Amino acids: CASSLGGDEAFF.

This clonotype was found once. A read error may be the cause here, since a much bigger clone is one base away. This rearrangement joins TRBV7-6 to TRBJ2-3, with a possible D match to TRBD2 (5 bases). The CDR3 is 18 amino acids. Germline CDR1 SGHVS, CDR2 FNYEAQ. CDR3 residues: CAGSSPRGREGYGDTQYF. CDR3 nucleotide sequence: TGTGCCGGCAGCTCCCCCCGGGGTAGGGAAGGGTATGGAGATACGCAGTATTTT.

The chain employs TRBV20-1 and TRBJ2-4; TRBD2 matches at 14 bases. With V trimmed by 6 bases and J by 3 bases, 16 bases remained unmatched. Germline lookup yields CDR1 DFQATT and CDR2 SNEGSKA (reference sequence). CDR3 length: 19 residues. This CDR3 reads CSAETSGGARGLGKNIQYF. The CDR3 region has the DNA TGCAGTGCCGAGACTAGCGGGGGGGCGAGAGGGCTCGGCAAAAACATTCAGTACTTC.

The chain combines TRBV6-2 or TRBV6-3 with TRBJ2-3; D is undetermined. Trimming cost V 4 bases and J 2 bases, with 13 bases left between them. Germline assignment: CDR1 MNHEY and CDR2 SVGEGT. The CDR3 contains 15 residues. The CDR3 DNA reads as TGTGCCAGCAGTTCACCTTGGACCACCACAGATACGCAGTATTTT. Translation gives CASSSPWTTTDTQYF.

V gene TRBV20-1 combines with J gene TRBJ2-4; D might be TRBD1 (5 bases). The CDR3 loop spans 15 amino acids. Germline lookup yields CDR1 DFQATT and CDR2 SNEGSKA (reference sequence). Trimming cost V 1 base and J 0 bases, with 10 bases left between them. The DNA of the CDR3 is TGCAGTGCTAGAGCAGGACATCTAGCCAAAAACATTCAGTACTTC. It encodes CSARAGHLAKNIQYF.

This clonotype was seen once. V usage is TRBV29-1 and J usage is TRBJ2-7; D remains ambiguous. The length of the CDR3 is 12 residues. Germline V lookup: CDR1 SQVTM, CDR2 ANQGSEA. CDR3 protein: CGAQDSTYEQYF. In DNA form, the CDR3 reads TGCGGCGCCCAAGACTCGACCTACGAGCAGTACTTC.

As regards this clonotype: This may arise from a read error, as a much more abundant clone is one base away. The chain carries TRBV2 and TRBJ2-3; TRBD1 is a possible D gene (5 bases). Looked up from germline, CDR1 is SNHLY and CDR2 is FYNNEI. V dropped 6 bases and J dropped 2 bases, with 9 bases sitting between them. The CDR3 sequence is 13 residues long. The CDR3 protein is CASRGLFTDTQYF. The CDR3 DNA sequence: TGTGCCAGCAGGGGGCTCTTCACAGATACGCAGTATTTT.

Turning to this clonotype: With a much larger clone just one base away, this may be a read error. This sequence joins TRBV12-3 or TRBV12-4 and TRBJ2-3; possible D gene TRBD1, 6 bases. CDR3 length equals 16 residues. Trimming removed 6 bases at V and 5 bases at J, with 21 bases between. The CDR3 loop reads CASRSQRTGPGDTQYF. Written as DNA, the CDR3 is TGTGCCAGCAGATCCCAGAGAACAGGGCCAGGAGATACGCAGTATTTT.

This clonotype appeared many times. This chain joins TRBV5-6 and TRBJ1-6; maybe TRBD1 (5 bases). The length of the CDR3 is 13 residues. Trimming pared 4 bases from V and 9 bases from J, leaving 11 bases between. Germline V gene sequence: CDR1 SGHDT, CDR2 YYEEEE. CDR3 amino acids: CASSDGTGSPLHF. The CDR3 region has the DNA TGTGCCAGCAGCGACGGTACAGGTTCACCCCTCCACTTT.

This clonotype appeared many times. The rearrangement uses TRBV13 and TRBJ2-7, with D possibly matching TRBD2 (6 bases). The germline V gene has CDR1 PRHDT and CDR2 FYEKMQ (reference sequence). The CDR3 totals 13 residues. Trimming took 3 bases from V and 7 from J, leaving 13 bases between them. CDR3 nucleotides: TGTGCCAGCAGCTTCACGGGAGCCAGGGAGCAGTACTTC. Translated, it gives CASSFTGAREQYF. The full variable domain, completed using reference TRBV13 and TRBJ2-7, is AAGVIQSPRHLIKEKRETATLKCYPIPRHDTVYWYQQGPGQDPQFLISFYEKMQSDKGSIPDRFSAQQFSDYHSELNMSSLELGDSALYFCASSFTGAREQYFGPGTRLTVT.

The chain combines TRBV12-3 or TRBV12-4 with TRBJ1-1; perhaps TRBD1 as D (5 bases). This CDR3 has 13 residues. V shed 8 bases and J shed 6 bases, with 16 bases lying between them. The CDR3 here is CASCLLGGAEAFF. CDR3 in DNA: TGTGCCAGCTGTCTCCTTGGGGGGGCTGAAGCTTTCTTT.

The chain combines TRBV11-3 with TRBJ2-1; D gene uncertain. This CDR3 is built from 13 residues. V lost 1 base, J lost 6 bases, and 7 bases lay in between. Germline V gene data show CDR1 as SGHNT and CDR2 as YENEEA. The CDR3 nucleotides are TGTGCCAGCAGCTTAGGGCAAACCAATGAGCAGTTCTTC. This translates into CASSLGQTNEQFF. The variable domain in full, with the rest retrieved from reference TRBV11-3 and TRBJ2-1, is EAGVVQSPRYKIIEKKQPVAFWCNPISGHNTLYWYLQNLGQGPELLIRYENEEAVDDSQLPKDRFSAERLKGVDSTLKIQPAELGDSAVYLCASSLGQTNEQFFGPGTRLTVL.

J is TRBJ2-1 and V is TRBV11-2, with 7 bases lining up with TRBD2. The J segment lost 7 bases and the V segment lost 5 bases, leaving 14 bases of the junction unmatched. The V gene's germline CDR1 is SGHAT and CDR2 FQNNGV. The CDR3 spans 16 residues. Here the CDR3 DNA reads TGTGCCAGCAGCCATCCCATCCAGCGGGAAAGGAATGAGCAGTTCTTC. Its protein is CASSHPIQRERNEQFF.

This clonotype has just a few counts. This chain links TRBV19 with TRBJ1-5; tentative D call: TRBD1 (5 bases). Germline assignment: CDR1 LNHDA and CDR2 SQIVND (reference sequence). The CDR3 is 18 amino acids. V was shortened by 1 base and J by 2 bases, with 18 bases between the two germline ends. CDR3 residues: CASSIGAPGQMGNQPQHF. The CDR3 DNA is TGTGCCAGTAGTATAGGCGCGCCAGGGCAAATGGGCAATCAGCCCCAGCATTTT.

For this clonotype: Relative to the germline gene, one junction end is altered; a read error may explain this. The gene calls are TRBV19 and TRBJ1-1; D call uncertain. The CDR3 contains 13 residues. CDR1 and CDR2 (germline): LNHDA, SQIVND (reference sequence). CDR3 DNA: TGTGCCGGTAGTATTAAGGGTATCACTGAAGCTTTCTTT. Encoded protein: CAGSIKGITEAFF.

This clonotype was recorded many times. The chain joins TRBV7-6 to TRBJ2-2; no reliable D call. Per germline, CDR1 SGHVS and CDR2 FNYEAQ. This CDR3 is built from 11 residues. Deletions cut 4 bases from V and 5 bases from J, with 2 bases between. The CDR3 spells CASSSTGELFF. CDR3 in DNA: TGTGCCAGCAGCTCGACCGGGGAGCTGTTTTTT.

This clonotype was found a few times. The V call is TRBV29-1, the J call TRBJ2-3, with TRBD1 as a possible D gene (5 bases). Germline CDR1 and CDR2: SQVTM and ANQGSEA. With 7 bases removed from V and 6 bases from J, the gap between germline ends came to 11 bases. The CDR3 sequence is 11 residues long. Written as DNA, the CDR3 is TGCAGCGCAAGAAAGGGGGATACGCAGTATTTT. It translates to CSARKGDTQYF.

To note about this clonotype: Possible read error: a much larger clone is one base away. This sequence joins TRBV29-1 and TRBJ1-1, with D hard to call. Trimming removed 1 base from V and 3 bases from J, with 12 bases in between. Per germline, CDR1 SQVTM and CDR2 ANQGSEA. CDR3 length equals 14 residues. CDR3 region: CSVEVTLGHTEAFF. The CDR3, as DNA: TGCAGCGTTGAAGTGACCCTCGGGCACACTGAAGCTTTCTTT. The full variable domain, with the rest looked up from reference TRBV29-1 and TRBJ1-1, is SAVISQKPSRDICQRGTSLTIQCQVDSQVTMMFWYRQQPGQSLTLIATANQGSEATYESGFVIDKFPISRPNLTFSTLTVSNMSPEDSSIYLCSVEVTLGHTEAFFGQGTRLTVV.

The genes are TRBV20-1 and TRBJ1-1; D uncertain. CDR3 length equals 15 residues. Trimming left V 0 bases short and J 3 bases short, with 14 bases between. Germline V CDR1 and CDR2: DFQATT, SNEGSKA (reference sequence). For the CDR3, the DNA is TGCAGTGCTAGAGATATGGCATCACCCCACACTGAAGCTTTCTTT. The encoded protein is CSARDMASPHTEAFF.

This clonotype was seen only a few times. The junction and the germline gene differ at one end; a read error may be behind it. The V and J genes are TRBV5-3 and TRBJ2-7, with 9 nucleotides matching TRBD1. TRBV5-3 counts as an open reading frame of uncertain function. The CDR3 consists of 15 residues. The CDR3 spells CASSFGPGQGSEQYF. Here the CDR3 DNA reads TGTGCCAGCAGCTTCGGCCCGGGACAGGGATCCGAGCAGTACTTC.

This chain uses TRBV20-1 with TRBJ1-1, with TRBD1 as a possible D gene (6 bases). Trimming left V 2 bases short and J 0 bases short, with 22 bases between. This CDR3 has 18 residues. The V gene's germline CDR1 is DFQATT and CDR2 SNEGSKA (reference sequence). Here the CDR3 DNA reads TGCAGTGCTAGAAACTGGACAGAGTTTCGAGATTTGAACACTGAAGCTTTCTTT. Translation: CSARNWTEFRDLNTEAFF.

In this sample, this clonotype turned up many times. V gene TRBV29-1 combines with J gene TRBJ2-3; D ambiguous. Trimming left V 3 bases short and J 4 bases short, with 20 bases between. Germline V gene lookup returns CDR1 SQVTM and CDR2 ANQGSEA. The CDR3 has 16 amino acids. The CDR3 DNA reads TGCAGCGTTGATGTCCCGCCTTACACCCCCCCAGATACGCAGTATTTT. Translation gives CSVDVPPYTPPDTQYF.

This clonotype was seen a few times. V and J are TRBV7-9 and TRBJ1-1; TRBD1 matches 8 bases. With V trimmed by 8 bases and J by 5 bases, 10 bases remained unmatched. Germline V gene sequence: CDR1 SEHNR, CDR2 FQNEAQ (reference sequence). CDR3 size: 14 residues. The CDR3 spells CASGGSRGRTEAFF. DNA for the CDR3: TGTGCCAGCGGAGGGAGCAGGGGGCGAACTGAAGCTTTCTTT.

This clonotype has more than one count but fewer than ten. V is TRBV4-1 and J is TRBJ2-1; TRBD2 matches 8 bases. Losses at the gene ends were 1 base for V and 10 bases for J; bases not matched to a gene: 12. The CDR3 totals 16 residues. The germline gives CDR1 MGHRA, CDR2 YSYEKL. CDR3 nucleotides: TGCGCCAGCAGCCAAGTCCAAGCGGGGGCGTCATGGGAGCAGTTCTTC. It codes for CASSQVQAGASWEQFF.

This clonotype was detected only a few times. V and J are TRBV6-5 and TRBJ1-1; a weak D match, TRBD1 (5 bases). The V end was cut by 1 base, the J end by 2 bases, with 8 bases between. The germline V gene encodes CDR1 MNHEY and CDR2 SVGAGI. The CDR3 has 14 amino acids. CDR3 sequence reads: CASSYLGVNTEAFF. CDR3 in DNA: TGTGCCAGCAGTTACTTAGGGGTCAACACTGAAGCTTTCTTT.

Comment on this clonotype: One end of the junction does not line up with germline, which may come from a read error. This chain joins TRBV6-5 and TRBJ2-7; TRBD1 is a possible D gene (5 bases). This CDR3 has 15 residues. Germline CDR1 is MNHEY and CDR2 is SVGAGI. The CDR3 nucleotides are TGTGCCAGCAGTTACGATGGGTCAGGGTGGTATGAGCGGTACTTC. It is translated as CASSYDGSGWYERYF.

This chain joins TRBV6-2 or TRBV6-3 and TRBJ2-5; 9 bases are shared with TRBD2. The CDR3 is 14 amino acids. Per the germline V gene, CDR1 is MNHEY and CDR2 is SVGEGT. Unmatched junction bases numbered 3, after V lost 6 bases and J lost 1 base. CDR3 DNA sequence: TGTGCCAGCAGCCGACTAGCGGTCCAAGAGACCCAGTACTTC. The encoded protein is CASSRLAVQETQYF.

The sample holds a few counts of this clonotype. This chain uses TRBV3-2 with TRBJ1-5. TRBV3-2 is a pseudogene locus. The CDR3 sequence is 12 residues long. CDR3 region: CASSHTLEPRHF. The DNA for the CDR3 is TGTGCCAGCAGCCATACGCTGGAGCCCCGGCATTTT.

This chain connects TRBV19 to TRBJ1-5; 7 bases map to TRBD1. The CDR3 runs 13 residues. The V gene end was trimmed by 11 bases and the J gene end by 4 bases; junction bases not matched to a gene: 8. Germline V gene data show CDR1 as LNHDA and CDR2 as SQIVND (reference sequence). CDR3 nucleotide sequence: TGTGCCTGTTCGGCAGGGGGAAATCAGCCCCAGCATTTT. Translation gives CACSAGGNQPQHF.